This T cell receptor beta chain was profiled in a study of blood T cells in healthy people across ages. Whole-study results and caveats: Naive T cell percentage showed a strong correlation with the diversity of TCR beta. The unknown donor CMV status may have confounded expanded clonotype changes.

Sample-barcoded 5' priming and a J-beta primer mix drove a second PCR of roughly 7 to 11 cycles. All samples gave at least 2.5 million CDR3-containing paired-end reads. MiXCR was run by TCRdb on the 5' RACE reads, yielding one entry per CDR3 protein. This table has about 1.5 million distinct CDR3 sequences, approximately 39% appearing once. Concerning this clonotype: Its antigen remains unknown.

This sequence originates from a woman between 18 and 30 years old in good health. The sequencing sample was made of blood.

CDR3: CASSSMQSQYF. CDR3 bases: TGTGCCAGCAGCTCAATGCAGTCCCAGTACTTC. V is TRBV7-2 and J is TRBJ2-7, with D uncertain. The V end was cut by 4 bases, the J end by 10 bases, with 11 bases between. CDR3 size: 11 residues. Looked up from germline, CDR1 is SGHTA and CDR2 is FQGNSA.